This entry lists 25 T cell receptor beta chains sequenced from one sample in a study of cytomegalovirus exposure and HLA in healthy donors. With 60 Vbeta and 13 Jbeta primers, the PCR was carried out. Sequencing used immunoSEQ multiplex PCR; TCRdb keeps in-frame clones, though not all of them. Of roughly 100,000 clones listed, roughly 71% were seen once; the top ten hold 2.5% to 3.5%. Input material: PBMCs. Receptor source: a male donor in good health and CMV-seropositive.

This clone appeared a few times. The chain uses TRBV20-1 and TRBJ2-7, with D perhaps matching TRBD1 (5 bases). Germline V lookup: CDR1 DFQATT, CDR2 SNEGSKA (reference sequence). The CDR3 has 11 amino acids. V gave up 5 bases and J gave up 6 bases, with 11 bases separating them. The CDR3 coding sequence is TGCAGTGCTCAGGGATCTGTCGAGCAGTACTTC. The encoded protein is CSAQGSVEQYF.

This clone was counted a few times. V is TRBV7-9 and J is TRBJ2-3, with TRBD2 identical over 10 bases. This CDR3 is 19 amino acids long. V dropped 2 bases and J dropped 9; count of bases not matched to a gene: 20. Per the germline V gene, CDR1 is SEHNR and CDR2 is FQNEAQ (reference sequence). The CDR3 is CASSLISALAGEGRGTQYF. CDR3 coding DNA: TGTGCCAGCAGCTTAATCTCGGCGCTAGCGGGAGAGGGGAGAGGGACGCAGTATTTT.

The CDR3 sequence: CASRLDFYNEQFF. As DNA, the CDR3 is TGTGCCAGCAGATTGGACTTCTACAATGAGCAGTTCTTC. The chain links TRBV6-5 to TRBJ2-1, with D possibly matching TRBD2 (5 bases). V was pared by 6 bases and J by 3 bases, with 9 bases between. This CDR3 spans 13 amino acids. Germline V gene sequence: CDR1 MNHEY, CDR2 SVGAGI.

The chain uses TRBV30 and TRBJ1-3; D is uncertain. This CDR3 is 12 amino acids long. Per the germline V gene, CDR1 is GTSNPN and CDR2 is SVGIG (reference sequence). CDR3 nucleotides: TGTGCTACCCGAGGGTCTGGAAACACCATATATTTT. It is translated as CATRGSGNTIYF.

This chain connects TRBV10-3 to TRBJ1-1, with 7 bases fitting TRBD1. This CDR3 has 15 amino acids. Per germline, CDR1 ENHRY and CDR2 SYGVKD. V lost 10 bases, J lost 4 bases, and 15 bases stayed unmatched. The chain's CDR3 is CATQRQGTGATEAFF. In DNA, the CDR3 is TGTGCCACTCAACGACAGGGAACGGGTGCCACTGAAGCTTTCTTT.

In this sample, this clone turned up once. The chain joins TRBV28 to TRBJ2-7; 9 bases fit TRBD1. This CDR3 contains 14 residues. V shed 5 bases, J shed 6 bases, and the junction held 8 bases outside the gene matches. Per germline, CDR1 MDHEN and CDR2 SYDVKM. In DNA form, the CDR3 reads TGTGCCAGCAGTGAGACAGGGGGAGGCCTCGAGCAGTACTTC. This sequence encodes CASSETGGGLEQYF.

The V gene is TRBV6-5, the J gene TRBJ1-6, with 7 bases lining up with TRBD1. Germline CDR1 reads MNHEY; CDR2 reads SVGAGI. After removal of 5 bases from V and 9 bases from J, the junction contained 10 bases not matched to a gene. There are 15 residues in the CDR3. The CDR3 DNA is TGTGCCAGCAGTCCCCCGACAGGGACGGGTTCACCCCTCCACTTT. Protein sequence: CASSPPTGTGSPLHF.

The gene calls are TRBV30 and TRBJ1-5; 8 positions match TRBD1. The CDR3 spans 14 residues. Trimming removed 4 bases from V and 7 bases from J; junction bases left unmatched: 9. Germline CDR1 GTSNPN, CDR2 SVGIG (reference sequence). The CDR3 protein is CAWKGQGAGQPQHF. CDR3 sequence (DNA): TGTGCCTGGAAGGGGCAGGGGGCAGGGCAGCCCCAGCATTTT.

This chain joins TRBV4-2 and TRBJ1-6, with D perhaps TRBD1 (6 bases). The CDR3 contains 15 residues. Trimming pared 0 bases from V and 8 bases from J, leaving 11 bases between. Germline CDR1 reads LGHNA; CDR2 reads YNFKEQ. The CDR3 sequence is CASSQEPRGDSPLHF. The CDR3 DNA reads TGTGCCAGCAGCCAAGAGCCCAGGGGAGATTCACCCCTCCACTTT.

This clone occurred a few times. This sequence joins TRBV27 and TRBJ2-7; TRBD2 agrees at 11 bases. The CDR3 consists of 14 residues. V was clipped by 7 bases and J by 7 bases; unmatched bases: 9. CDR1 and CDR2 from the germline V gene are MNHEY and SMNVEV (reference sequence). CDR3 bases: TGTGCCAGCACCTTTAGCGGGGGGGCACGAGAGCAGTACTTC. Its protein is CASTFSGGAREQYF.

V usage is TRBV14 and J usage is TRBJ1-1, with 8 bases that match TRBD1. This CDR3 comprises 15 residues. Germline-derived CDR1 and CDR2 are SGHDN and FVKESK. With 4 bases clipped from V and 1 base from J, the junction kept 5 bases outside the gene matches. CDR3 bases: TGTGCCAGCAGCCGGACAGGGATGGGGAACACTGAAGCTTTCTTT. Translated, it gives CASSRTGMGNTEAFF.

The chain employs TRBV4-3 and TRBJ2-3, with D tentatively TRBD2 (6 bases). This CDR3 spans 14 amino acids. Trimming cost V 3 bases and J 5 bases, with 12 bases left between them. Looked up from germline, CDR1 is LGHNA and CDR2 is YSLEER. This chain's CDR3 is CASSQSPGGDTQYF. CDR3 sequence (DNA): TGCGCCAGCAGCCAGAGCCCCGGGGGAGATACGCAGTATTTT.

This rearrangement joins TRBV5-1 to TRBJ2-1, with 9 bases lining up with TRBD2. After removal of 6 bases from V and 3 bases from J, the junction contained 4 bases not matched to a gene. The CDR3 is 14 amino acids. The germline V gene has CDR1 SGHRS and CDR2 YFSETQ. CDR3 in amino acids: CASNEAGGYNEQFF. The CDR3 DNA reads TGCGCCAGCAACGAAGCGGGGGGCTACAATGAGCAGTTCTTC.

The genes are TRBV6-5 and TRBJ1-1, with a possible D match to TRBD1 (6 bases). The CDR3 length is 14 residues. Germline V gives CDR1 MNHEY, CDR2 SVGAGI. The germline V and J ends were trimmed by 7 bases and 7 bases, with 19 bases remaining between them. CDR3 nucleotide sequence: TGTGCCAGCACCGAACCGGGGACAACAGGTGAAGCTTTCTTT. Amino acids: CASTEPGTTGEAFF.

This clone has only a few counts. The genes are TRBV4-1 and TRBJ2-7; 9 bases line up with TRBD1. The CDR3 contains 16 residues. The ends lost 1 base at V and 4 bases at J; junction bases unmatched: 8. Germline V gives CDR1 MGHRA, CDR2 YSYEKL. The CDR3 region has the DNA TGCGCCAGCAGCCAAGTGTTGACAGGGGGGCGGTACGAGCAGTACTTC. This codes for CASSQVLTGGRYEQYF.

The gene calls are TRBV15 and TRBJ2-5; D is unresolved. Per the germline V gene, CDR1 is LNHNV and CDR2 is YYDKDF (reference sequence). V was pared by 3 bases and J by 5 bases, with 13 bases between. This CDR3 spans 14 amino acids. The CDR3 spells CATSRGRSGETQYF. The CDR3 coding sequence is TGTGCCACCAGCAGGGGTCGGAGTGGGGAGACCCAGTACTTC.

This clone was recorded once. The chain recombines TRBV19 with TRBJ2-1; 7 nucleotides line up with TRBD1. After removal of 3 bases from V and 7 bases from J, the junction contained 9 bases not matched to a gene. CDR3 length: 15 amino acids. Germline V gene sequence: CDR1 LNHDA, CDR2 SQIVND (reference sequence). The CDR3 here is CASSILAGGGNEQFF. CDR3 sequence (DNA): TGTGCCAGTAGTATTTTGGCAGGGGGTGGAAATGAGCAGTTCTTC.

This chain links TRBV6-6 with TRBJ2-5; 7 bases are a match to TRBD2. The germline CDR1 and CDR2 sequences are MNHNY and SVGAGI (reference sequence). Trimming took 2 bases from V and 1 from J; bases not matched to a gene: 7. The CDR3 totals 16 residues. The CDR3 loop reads CASSYPFPGGQETQYF. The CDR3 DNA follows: TGTGCCAGCAGTTACCCCTTTCCGGGGGGCCAAGAGACCCAGTACTTC.

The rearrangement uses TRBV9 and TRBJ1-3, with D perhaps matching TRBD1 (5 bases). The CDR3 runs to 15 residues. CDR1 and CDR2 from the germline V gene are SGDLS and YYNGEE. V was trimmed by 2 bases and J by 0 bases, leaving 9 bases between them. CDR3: CASSVGGISGNTIYF. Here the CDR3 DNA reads TGTGCCAGCAGCGTGGGGGGGATCTCTGGAAACACCATATATTTT.

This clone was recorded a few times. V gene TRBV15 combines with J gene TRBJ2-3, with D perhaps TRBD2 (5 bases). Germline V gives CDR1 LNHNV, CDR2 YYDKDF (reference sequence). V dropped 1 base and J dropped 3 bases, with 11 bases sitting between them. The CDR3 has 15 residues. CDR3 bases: TGTGCCACCAGCAGAGTGGCTAGCCTGACAGATACGCAGTATTTT. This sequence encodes CATSRVASLTDTQYF.

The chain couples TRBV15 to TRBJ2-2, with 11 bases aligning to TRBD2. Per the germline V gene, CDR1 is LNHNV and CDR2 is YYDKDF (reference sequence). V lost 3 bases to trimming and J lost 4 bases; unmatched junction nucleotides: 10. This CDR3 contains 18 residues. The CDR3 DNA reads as TGTGCCACCAGCAGGGAGGGGCTAGCGGGGGGCCCCACCGGGGAGCTGTTTTTT. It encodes CATSREGLAGGPTGELFF.

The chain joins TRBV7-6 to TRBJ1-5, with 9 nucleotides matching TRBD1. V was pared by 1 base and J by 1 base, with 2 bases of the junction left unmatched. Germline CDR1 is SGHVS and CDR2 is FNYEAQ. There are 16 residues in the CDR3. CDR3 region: CASSLGTGVSNQPQHF. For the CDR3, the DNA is TGTGCCAGCAGCTTAGGGACAGGGGTAAGCAATCAGCCCCAGCATTTT.

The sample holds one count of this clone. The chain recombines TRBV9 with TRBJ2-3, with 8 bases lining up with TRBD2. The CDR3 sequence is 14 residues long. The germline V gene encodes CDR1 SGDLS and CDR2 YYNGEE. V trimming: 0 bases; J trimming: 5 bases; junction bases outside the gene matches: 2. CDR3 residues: CASSVGLAGDTQYF. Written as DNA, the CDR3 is TGTGCCAGCAGCGTAGGCCTAGCGGGAGATACGCAGTATTTT.

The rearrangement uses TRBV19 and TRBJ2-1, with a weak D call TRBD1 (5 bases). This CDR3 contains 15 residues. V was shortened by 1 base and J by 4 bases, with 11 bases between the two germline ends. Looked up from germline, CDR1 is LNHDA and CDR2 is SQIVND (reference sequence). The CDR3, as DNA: TGTGCCAGTAGTATAGTGTCAGGGATGTACAATGAGCAGTTCTTC. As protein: CASSIVSGMYNEQFF.

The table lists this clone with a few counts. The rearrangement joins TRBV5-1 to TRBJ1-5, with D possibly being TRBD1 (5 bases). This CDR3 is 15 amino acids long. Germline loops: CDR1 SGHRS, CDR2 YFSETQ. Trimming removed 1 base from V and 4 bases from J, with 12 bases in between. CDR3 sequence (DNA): TGCGCCAGCAGCTTGTATCCGGGGGAAAATCAGCCCCAGCATTTT. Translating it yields CASSLYPGENQPQHF.